Described below is a single TCR beta chain sequence and its context. Under the authors' procedure: Cell counts per sample came from amplifying reference gene primers. This table comes from immunoSEQ multiplex PCR, and its TCRdb copy is limited to in-frame clones, with some not included. D and trimming come from the DNA, and the V and J calls and clone size come from that table. The sample includes tens of thousands of clones, roughly 88% seen only once; the top ten take about 6.7%. The Seattle patients joined while their infection was active and were tracked longitudinally afterward. The record originates from a study of blood T cell repertoires in COVID-19. Study in general: Sites across the United States, Italy and Spain contributed samples from acute and convalescent COVID-19. Sources were T cells, B-cell-depleted T cells, or PBMCs; the material itself was cDNA or gDNA.

Per the germline V gene, CDR1 is SGHVS and CDR2 is FQNEAQ. There are 16 residues in the CDR3. V lost 0 bases to trimming and J lost 3 bases; unmatched junction nucleotides: 6. This TCR was sampled from a man aged 18 to 30 with COVID-19, enrolled during active disease. The sample was peripheral blood. The genes are TRBV7-8 and TRBJ2-7; 9 bases match TRBD1. The DNA of the CDR3 is TGTGCCAGCAGCTTAGCGGGACAGGGCTCCTTCTACGAGCAGTACTTC. This codes for CASSLAGQGSFYEQYF.